These T cell receptor beta chains were read from a single sample in a study of blood T cell repertoires in COVID-19. Method: immunoSEQ multiplex PCR; TCRdb's copy keeps in-frame clones and lacks some. The data show some 50,000 clones, 75% to 85% seen once. The sample was peripheral blood. These receptors all come from a man aged 35 to 55 with acute or convalescent COVID-19. Both conserved end residues are part of each CDR3.

V gene,J gene,CDR3 protein
TRBV27,TRBJ2-1,CASSLYRTSNEQFF
TRBV18,TRBJ2-7,CASSPPGQGSFYEQYF
TRBV28,TRBJ1-2,CASSLSRAYGYTF
TRBV5-1,TRBJ2-2,CASQKGGTGELFF
TRBV27,TRBJ2-5,CASSFAGGVQTQYF
TRBV7-2,TRBJ2-7,CASSIGTDYYEQYF
TRBV15,TRBJ1-2,CATSRDRDSNYGYTF
TRBV5-1,TRBJ2-3,CASSFFAGEDTQYF
TRBV2,TRBJ1-3,CASLRDSGNTIYF
TRBV24-1,TRBJ1-1,CATSELCLVLEAFF
TRBV12-3/TRBV12-4,TRBJ1-5,CASSSGARQPQHF
TRBV5-8,TRBJ2-1,CASSLAEEDYNEQFF
TRBV27,TRBJ1-5,CASKQYRNSNQPQHF
TRBV24-1,TRBJ2-5,CATQVGGPQETQYF
TRBV27,TRBJ2-2,CASRHDRNRVGELFF
TRBV10-3,TRBJ1-5,CAISGTGDQPQHF
TRBV6-1,TRBJ2-7,CASSERGTGAYEQYF
TRBV2,TRBJ1-6,CASSDPGSNSPLHF
TRBV12-3/TRBV12-4,TRBJ1-1,CASRLRATEAFF
TRBV28,TRBJ2-7,CASSPGGSQGEQYF
TRBV10-3,TRBJ2-5,CATGDTQETQYF
TRBV7-9,TRBJ2-7,CASSLVGSSYEQYF
TRBV7-3,TRBJ1-1,CASSRQGGDTEAFF
TRBV5-1,TRBJ2-1,CASSVNQGSEQFF
TRBV2,TRBJ2-6,CASKSGGASGANVLTF
TRBV6-5,TRBJ1-1,CASRRELRTEAFF
TRBV25-1,TRBJ2-2,CASSAPGGGELFF
TRBV3-1/TRBV3-2,TRBJ1-1,CASSQDLRLTGAEAFF
TRBV7-6,TRBJ2-3,CASSLALGRVTDTQYF
TRBV18,TRBJ1-2,CASSPPGQGNYGYTF
TRBV6-5,TRBJ2-1,CASSNSGQGAYHEQFF
TRBV28,TRBJ2-2,CASSSPLSTGALPFGELFF
TRBV7-9,TRBJ1-2,CASSAIQWGPLGYTF
TRBV7-3,TRBJ1-1,CASRQGGVNTEAFF
TRBV28,TRBJ1-5,CASSSTGHSNQPQHF
TRBV6-2/TRBV6-3,TRBJ2-3,CASSYAGLAGGTDTQYF
TRBV30,TRBJ2-1,CAWSSGGAGEQFF
TRBV18,TRBJ2-5,CASSPRGNQETQYF
TRBV28,TRBJ2-2,CASNPTGNRIGELFF
TRBV7-9,TRBJ1-1,CASSPTETEAFF
TRBV5-1,TRBJ2-2,CASSSRDRGPGELFF
TRBV6-5,TRBJ2-3,CASLFSGDTQYF
TRBV24-1,TRBJ1-1,CATSDSSFMNTEAFF
TRBV15,TRBJ2-5,CATSRVRETQYF
TRBV5-5,TRBJ2-5,CASSFTGEETQYF
TRBV28,TRBJ2-5,CASSASRGTFFSLGPQETQYF
TRBV5-4,TRBJ1-3,CASSLWSAGNTIYF
TRBV9,TRBJ1-1,CASSLQGNTEAFF
TRBV7-8,TRBJ1-1,CASSLGGKGNTEAFF
TRBV9,TRBJ2-3,CASSVIGQTDTQYF
TRBV6-5,TRBJ2-3,CASSQSPDTQYF
TRBV5-3,TRBJ1-2,CARSLGEGFHPGYTF